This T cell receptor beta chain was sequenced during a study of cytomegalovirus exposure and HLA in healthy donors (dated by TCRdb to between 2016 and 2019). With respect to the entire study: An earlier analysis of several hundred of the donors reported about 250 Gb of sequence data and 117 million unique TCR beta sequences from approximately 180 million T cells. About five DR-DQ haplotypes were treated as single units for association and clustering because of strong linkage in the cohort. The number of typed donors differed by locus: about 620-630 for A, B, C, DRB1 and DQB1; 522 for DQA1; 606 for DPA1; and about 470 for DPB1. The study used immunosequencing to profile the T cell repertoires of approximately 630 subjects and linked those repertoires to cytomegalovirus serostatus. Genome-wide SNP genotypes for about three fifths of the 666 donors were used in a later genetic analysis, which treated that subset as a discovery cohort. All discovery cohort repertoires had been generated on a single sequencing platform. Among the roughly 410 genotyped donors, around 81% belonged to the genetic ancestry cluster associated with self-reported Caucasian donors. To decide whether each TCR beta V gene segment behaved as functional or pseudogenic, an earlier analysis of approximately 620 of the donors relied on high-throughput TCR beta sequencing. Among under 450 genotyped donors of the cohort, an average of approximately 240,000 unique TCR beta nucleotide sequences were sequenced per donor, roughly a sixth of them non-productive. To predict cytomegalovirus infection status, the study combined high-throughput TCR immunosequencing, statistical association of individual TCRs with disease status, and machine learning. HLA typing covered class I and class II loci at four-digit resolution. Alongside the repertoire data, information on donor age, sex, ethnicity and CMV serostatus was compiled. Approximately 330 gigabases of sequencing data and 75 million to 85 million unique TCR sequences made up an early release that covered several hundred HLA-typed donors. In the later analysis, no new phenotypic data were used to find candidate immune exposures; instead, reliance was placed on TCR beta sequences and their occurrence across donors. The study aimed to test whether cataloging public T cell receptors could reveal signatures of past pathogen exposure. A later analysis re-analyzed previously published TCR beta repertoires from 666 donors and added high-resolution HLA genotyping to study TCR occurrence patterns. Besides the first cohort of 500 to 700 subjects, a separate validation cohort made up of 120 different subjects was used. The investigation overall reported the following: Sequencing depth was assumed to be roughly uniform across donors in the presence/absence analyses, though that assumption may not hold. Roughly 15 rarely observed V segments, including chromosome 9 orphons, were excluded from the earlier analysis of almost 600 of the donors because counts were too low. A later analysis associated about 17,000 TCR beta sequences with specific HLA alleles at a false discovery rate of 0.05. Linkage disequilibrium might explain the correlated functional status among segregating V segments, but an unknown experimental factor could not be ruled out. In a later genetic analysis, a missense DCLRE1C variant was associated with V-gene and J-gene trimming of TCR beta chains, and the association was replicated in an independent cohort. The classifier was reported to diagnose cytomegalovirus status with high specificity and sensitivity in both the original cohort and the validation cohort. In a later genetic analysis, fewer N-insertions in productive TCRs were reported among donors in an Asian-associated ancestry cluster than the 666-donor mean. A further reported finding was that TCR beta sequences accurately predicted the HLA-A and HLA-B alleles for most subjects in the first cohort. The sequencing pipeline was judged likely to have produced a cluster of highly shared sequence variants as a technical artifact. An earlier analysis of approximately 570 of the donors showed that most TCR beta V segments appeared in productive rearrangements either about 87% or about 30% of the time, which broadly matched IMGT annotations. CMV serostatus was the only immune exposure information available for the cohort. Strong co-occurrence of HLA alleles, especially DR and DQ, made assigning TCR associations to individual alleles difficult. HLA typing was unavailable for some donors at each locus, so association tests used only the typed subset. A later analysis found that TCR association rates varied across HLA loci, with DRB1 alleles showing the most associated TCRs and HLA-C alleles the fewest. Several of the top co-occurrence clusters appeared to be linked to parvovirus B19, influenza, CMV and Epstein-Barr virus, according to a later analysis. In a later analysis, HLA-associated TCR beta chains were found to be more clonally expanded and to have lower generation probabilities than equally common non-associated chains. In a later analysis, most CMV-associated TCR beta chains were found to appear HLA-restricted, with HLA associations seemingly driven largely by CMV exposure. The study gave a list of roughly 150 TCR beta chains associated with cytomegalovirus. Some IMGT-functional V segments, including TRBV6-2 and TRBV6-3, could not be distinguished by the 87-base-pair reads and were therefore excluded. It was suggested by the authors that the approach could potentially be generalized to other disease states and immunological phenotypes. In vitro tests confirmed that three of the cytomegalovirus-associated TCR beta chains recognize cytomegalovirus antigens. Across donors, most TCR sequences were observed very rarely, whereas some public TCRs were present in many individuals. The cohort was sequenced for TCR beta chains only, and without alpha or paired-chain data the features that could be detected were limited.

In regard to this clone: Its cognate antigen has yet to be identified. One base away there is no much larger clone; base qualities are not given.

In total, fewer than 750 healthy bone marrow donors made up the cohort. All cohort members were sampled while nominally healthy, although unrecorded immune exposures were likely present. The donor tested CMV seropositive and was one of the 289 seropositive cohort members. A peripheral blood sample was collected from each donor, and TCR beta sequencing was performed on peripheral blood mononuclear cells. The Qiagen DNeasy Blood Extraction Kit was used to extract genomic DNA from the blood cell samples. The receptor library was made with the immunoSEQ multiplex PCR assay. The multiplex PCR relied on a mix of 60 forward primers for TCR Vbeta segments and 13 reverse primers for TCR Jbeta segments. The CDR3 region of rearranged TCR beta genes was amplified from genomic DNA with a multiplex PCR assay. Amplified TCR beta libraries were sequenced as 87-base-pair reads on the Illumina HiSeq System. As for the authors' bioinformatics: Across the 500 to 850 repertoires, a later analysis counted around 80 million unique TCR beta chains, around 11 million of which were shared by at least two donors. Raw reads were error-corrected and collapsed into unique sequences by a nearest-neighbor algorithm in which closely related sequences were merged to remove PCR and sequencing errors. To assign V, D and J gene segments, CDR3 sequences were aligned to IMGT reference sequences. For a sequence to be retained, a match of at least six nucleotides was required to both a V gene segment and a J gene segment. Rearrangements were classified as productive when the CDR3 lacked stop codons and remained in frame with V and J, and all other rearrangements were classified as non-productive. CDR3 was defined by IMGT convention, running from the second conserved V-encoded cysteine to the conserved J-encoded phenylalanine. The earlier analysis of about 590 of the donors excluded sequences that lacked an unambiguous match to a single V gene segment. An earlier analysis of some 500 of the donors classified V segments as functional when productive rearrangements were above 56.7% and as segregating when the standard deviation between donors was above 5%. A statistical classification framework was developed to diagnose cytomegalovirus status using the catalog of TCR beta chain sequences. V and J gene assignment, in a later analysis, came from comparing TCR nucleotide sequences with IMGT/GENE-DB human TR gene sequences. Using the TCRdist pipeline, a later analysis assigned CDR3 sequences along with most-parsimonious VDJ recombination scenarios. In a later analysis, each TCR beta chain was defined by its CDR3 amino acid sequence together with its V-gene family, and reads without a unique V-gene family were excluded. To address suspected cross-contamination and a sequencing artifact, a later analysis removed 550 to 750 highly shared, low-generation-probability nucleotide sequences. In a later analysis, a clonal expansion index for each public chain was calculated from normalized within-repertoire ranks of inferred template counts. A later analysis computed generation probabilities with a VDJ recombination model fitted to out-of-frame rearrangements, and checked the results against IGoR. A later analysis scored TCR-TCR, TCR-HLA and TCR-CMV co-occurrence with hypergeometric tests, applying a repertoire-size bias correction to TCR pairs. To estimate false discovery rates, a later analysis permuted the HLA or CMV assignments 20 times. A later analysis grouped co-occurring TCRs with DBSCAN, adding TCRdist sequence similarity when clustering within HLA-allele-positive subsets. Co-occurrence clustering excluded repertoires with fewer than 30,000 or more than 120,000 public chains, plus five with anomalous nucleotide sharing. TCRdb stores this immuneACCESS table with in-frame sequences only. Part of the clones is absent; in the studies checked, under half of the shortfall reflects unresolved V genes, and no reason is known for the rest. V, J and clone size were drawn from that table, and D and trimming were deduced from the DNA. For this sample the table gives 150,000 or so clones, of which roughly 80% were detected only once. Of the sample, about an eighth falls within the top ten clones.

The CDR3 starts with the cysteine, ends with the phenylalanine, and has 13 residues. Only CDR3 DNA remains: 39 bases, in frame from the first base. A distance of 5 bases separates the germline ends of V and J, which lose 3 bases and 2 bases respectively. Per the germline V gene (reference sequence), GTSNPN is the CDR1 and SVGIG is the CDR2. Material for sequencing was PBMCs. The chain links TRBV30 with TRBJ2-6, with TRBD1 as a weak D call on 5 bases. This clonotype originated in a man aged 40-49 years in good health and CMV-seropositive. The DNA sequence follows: TGTGCCTGGAGGACAGCTGGGGCCAACGTCCTGACTTTC. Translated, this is CAWRTAGANVLTF.